This TCR beta chain emerged from a study of blood T cell repertoires in COVID-19. Study context: Collection of acute and convalescent COVID-19 samples took place in the United States, Italy and Spain. The cDNA or gDNA used as material had been derived from T cells, B-cell-depleted T cells, or PBMCs.

CDR3 length equals 17 residues. Original data processing: Amplification from reference gene primers served as the basis for estimated nucleated cell counts. Measured with immunoSEQ multiplex PCR; TCRdb has only the in-frame clones, and not every one. V and J calls and clone size are given by that table; D and trimming were obtained from the DNA. The table lists 150,000 to 200,000 clones, about four fifths of them singletons. The rearrangement links TRBV21-1 to TRBJ2-3; TRBD2 was called by the table and not checked on the DNA. TRBV21-1 is a known pseudogene. The TCR comes from an elderly woman with acute or convalescent COVID-19. The specimen was peripheral blood. The CDR3 region is CASSKVRAGRPTDTQYF. The DNA for the CDR3 is TGTGCCAGCAGCAAAGTCCGGGCCGGGAGGCCGACAGATACGCAGTATTTT.